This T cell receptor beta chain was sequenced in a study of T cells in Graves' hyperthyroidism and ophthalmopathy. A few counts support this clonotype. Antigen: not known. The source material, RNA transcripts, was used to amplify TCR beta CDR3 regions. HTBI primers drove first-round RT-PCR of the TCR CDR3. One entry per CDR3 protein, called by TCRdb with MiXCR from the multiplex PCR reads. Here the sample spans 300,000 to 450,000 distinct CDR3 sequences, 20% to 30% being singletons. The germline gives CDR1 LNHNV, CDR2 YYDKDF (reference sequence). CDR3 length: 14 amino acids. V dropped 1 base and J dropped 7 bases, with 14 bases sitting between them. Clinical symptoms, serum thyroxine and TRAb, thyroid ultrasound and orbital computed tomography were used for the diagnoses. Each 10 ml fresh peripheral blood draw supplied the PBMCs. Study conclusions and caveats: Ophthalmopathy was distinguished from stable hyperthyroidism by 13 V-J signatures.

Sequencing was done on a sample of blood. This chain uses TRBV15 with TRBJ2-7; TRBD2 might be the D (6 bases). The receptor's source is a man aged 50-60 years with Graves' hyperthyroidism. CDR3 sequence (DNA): TGTGCCACCAGCAGAGCCTGGGGGGTTGGGGAGCAGTACTTC. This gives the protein CATSRAWGVGEQYF.